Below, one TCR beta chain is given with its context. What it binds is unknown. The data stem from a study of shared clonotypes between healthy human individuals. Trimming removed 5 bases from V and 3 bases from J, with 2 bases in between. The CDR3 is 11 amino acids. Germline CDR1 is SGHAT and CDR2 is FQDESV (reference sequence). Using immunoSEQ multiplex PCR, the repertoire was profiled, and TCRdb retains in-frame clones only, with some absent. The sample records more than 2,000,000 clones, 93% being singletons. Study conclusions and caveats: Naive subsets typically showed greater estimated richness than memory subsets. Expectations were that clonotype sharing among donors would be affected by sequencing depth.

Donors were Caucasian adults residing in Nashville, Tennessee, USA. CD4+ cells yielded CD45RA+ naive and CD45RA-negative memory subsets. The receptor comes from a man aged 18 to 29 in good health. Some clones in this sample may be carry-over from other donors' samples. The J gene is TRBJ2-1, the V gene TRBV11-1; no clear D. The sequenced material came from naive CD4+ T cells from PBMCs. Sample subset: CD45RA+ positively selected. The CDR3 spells CASSVYNEQFF. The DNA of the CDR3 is TGTGCCAGCAGCGTCTACAATGAGCAGTTCTTC.